The clone carrying this T cell receptor beta chain has a handful of counts. This sample was taken from a study of T cell responses to AZD1222 COVID-19 vaccine. Some clones are missing from TCRdb's copy, which holds only in-frame ones; the method was immunoSEQ multiplex PCR. The table lists about 110,000 clones, roughly 87% of them singletons. The CDR3 covers 16 residues. V was pared by 1 base and J by 2 bases, with 15 bases between. The germline CDR1 and CDR2 sequences are SGHKS and YYEKEE (reference sequence). The sequence derives from an adult in good health. The specimen was peripheral blood, collected on day 0 of AZD1222 vaccination. The chain is built from TRBV5-5 and TRBJ1-2; perhaps TRBD1 as D (6 bases). The CDR3: CASSLRSGDNNYGYTF. The CDR3 DNA reads TGTGCCAGCAGCTTGAGGTCAGGGGATAACAACTATGGCTACACCTTC.